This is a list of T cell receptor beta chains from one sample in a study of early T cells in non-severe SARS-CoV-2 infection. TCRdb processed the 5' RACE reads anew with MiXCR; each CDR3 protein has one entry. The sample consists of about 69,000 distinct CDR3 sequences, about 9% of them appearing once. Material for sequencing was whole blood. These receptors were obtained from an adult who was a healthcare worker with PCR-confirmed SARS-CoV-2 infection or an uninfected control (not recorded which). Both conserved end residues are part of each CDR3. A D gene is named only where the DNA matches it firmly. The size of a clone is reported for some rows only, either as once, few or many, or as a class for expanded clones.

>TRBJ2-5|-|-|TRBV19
TGTGCCAGTAGTCCCAGGATCCAAGAGACCCAGTACTTC
CASSPRIQETQYF
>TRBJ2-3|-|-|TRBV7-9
TGTGCCAGCAGCTCCCTCCGCGGGACAGATACGCAGTATTTT
CASSSLRGTDTQYF
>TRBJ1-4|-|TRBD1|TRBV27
TGTGCCAGCAGTTCTCTGGGACAGCCGAATGAAAAACTGTTTTTT
CASSSLGQPNEKLFF
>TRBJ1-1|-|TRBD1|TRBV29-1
TGCAGCGTCCGGGACAGAGGATACACTGAAGCTTTCTTT
CSVRDRGYTEAFF
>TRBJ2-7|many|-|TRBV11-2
TGTGCCAGCAGCTTATACAGTAGGGACGAGCAGTACTTC
CASSLYSRDEQYF
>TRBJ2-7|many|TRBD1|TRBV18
TGTGCCAGCCTCGTAGGGACAGGGGGCTACGAGCAGTACTTC
CASLVGTGGYEQYF
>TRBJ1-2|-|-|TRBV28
TGTGCCAGCAGTCCTGCATCGCTCCTCGTTTATGGCTACACCTTC
CASSPASLLVYGYTF
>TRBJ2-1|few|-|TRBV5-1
TGCGCCAGCAGCTTGGATATGAATGAGCAGTTCTTC
CASSLDMNEQFF
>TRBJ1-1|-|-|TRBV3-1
TGTGCCAGCAGCCAAGAAGGCAGGGACGCTGAAGCTTTCTTT
CASSQEGRDAEAFF
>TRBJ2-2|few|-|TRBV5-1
TGCGCCAGCAGCCCTACAACGAACACCGGGGAGCTGTTTTTT
CASSPTTNTGELFF
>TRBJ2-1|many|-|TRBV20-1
TGCAGTGCTAGAGATAGCCCTGCTGAGCAGTTCTTC
CSARDSPAEQFF
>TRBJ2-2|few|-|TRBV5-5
TGTGCCAGCAGCCGAGGGACTTCTATCGACACCGGGGAGCTGTTTTTT
CASSRGTSIDTGELFF
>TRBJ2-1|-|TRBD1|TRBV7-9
TGTGCCAGCAGCCACAGGACAGGGTACTACAATGAGCAGTTCTTC
CASSHRTGYYNEQFF
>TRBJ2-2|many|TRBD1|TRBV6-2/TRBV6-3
TGTGCCAGCAGTTACTCCTGGGACAGGGGGACCACCGGGGAGCTGTTTTTT
CASSYSWDRGTTGELFF
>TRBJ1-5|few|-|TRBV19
TGTGCCAGTAGTATCCAGCGCAGTCACGGCGGGGGCTCGCATCAGCCCCAGCATTTT
CASSIQRSHGGGSHQPQHF
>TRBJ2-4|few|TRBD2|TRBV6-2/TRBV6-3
TGTGCCAGCAGTAAGACTAGCGGGATAGAGATGGCCAAAAACATTCAGTACTTC
CASSKTSGIEMAKNIQYF
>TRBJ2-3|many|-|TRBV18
TGTGCCAGCTCACCGACGGACGGGCCCCCCACAGATACGCAGTATTTT
CASSPTDGPPTDTQYF
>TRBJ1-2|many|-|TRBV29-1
TGCAGCGTTGTAGGGGCCGGTGGCTACACCTTC
CSVVGAGGYTF
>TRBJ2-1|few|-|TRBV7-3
TGTGCCAGCAGCTCGGGACTCCTCAGTGAGCAGTTCTTC
CASSSGLLSEQFF
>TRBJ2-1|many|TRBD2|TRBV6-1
TGTGCCAGCAGTGAAGCTCTGGCGGGGGATATGTTTAATGAGCAGTTCTTC
CASSEALAGDMFNEQFF
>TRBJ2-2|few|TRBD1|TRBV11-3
TGTGCCAGCACCCTGACAGGGGAGAGCACCGGGGAGCTGTTTTTT
CASTLTGESTGELFF
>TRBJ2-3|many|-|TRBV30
TGTGCCTGGAGGTTGCGGGGCGTTAGCACAGATACGCAGTATTTT
CAWRLRGVSTDTQYF
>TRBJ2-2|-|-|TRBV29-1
TGCAGCGTGGCGGTGAACACCGGGGGGCTGTTTTTT
CSVAVNTGGLFF
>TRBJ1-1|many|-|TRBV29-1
TGCAGCGTTACTAGCGTACCAGGGACTGAAGCTTTCTTT
CSVTSVPGTEAFF
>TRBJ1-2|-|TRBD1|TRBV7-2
TGTGCCAGCAGCTTTCGACAGGGGCATGGCTACACCTTC
CASSFRQGHGYTF
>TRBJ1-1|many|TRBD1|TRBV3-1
TGTGCCAGCAGCCAAGAACTGGACAGGGGGGCTTTCTTT
CASSQELDRGAFF
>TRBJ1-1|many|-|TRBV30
TGTGCCTGGAAGGGGGGCACTGAAGCTTTCTTT
CAWKGGTEAFF
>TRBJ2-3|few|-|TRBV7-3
TGTGCCAGCAGCTTTGCAGAATCAGATACGCAGTATTTT
CASSFAESDTQYF
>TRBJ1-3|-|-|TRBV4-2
TGTGCCAGCAGCCAGGACCAAGACAGGACTTCTGGAAACACCATATATTTT
CASSQDQDRTSGNTIYF
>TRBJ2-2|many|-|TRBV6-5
TGTGCCAGCAGCCCCTTAGCCGGGGAGCTGTTTTTT
CASSPLAGELFF
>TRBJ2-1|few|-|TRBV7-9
TGTGCCAGCAGCCGGGACTTTAGCTCCTACAATGAGCAGTTCTTC
CASSRDFSSYNEQFF
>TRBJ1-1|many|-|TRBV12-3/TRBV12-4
TGTGCCAGCAGTTTAGGAGGGGCTGAAGCTTTCTTT
CASSLGGAEAFF
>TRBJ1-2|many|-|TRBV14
TGTGCCAGCAGCCCCCGGAGCAGGAGCGGCTACACCTTC
CASSPRSRSGYTF
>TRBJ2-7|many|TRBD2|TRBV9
TGTGCCAGCAGCGTTGGACCGGGACTAAACTACGAGCAGTACTTC
CASSVGPGLNYEQYF
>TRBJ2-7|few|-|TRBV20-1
TGCAGTGCTAGAGCCGGTGGCGGTGCCTACGAGCAGTACTTC
CSARAGGGAYEQYF
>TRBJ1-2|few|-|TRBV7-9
TGTGCCAGCAGCTTAAGCAGGGACGGTGGCTACACCTTC
CASSLSRDGGYTF
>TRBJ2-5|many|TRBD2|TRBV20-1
TGCAGTGCTTTATCACTAGCGGGAGGGCCTGGAGAGACCCAGTACTTC
CSALSLAGGPGETQYF
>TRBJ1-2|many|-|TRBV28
TGTGCCAGCAGTTTAAGGTTGAGGTCAAAAGACTATGGCTACACCTTC
CASSLRLRSKDYGYTF
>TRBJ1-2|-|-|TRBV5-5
TGTGCCAGCAGCTTAAGTCTAGCTAACTATGGCTACACCTTC
CASSLSLANYGYTF
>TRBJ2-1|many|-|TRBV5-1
TGCGCCAGCAGCCCCCAGGGCGGAGGGGTCTACAATGAGCAGTTCTTC
CASSPQGGGVYNEQFF
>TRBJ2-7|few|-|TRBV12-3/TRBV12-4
TGTGCCAGCAGTTCCCCACCGTACGAGCAGTACTTC
CASSSPPYEQYF
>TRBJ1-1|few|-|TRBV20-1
TGCAGTGCTAGAGATCGGAGAGGACGAGTTGAAGCTTTCTTT
CSARDRRGRVEAFF